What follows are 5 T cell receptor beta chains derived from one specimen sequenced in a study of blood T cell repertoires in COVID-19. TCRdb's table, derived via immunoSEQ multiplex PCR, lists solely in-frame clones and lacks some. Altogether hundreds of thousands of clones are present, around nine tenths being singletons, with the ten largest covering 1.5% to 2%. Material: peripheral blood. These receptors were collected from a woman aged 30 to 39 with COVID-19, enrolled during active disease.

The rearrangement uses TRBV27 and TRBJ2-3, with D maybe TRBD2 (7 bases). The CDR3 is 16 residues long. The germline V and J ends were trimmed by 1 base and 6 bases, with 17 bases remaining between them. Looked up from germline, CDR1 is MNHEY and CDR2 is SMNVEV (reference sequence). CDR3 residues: CASSLLGGRGMDTQYF. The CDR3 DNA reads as TGTGCCAGCAGTTTATTGGGGGGGCGAGGCATGGATACGCAGTATTTT.

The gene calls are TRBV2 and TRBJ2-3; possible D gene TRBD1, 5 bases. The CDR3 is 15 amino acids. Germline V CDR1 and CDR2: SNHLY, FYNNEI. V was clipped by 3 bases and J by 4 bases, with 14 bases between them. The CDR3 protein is CASSEQGTLADTQYF. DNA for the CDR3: TGTGCCAGCAGTGAGCAGGGCACATTAGCAGATACGCAGTATTTT.

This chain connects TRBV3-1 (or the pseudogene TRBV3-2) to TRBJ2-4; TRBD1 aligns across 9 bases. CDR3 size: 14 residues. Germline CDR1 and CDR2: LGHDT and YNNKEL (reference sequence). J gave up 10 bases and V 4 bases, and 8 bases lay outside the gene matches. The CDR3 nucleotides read TGTGCCAGCAGCCGGGACAGGGTAATAGGGATTCAGTACTTC. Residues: CASSRDRVIGIQYF.

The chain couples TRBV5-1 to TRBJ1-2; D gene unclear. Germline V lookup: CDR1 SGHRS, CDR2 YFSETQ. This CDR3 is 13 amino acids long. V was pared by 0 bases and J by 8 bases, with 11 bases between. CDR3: CASSLESTGGYTF. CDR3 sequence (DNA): TGCGCCAGCAGCTTGGAATCGACGGGAGGCTACACCTTC.

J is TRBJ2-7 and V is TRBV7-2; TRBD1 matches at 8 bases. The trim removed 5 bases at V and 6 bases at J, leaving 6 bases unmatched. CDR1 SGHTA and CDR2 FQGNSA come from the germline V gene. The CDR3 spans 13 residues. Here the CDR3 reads CASSPQTGAEQYV. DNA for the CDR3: TGTGCCAGCAGCCCCCAGACAGGGGCCGAGCAGTACGTC.